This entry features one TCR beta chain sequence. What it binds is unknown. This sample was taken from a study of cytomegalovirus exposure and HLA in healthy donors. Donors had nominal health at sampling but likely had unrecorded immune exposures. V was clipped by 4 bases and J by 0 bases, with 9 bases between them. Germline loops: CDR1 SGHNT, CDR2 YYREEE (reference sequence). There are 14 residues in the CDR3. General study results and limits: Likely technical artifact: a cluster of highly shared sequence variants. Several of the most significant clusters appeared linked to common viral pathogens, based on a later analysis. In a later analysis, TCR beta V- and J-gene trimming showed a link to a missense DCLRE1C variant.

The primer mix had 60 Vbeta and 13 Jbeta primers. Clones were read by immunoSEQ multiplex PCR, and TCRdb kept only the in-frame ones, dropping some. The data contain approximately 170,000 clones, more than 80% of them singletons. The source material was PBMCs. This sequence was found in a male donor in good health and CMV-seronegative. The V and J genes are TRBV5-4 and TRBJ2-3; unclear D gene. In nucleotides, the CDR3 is TGTGCCAGCAGCCCGTGGCCAAGCACAGATACGCAGTATTTT. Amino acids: CASSPWPSTDTQYF.